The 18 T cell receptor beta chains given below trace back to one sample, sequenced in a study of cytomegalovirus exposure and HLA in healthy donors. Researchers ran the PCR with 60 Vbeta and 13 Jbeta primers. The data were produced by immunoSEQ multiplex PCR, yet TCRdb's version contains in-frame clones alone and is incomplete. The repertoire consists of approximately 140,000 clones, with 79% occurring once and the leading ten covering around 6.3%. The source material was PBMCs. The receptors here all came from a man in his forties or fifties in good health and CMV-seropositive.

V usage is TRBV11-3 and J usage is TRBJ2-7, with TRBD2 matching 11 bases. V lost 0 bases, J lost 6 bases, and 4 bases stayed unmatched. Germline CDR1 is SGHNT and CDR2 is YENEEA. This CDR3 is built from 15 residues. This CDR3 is CASSLELAGVGEQYF. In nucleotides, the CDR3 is TGTGCCAGCAGCTTAGAACTAGCGGGAGTCGGCGAGCAGTACTTC.

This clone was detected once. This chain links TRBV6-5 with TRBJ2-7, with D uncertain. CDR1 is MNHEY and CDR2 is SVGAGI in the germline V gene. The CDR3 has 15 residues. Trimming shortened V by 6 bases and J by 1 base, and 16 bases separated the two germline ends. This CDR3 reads CASRRYSPASYEQYF. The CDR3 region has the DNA TGTGCCAGCAGGCGCTACAGCCCGGCTTCCTACGAGCAGTACTTC.

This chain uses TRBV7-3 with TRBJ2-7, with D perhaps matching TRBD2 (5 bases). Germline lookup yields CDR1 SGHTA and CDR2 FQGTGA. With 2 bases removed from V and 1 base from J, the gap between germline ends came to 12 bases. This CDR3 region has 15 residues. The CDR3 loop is CASSLEGDGSYEQYF. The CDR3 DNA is TGTGCCAGCAGCTTAGAGGGAGACGGGTCCTACGAGCAGTACTTC.

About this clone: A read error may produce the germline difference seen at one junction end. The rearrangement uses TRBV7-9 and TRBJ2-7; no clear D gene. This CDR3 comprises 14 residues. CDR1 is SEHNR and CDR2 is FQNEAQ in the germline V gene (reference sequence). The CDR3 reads CSSSLDLSSYEQYF. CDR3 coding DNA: TGTTCCAGCAGCTTAGACCTAAGCTCCTACGAGCAGTACTTC.

As DNA, the CDR3 is TGTGCCAGTAGTATAGACCCGAGGACAGGGTTCTACGAGCAGTACTTC. Translated, it gives CASSIDPRTGFYEQYF. V is TRBV19 and J is TRBJ2-7; 8 nucleotides match TRBD1. Germline CDR1 LNHDA, CDR2 SQIVND (reference sequence). V gave up 0 bases and J gave up 3 bases; unmatched junction bases: 7. The CDR3 is 16 amino acids.

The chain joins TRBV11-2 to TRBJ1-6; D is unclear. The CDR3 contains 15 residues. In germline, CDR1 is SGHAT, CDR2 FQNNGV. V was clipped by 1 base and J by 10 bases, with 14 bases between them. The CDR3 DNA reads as TGTGCCAGCAGCTTAGTGGGGAGGGCACAGTCACCCCTCCACTTT. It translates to CASSLVGRAQSPLHF.

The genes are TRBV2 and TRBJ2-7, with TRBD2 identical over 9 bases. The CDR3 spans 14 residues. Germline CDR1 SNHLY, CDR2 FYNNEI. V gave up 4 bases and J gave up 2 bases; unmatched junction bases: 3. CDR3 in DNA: TGTGCCAGCAGTGCCCAGCGGGGGGCCTACGAGCAGTACTTC. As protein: CASSAQRGAYEQYF.

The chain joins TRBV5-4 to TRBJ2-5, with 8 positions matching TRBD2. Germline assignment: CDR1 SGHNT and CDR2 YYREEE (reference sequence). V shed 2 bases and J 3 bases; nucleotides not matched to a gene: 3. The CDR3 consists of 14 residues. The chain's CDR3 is CASSFSGVKETQYF. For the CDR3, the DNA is TGTGCCAGCAGCTTTAGCGGGGTTAAAGAGACCCAGTACTTC. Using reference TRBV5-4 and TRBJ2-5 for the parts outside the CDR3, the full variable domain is ETGVTQSPTHLIKTRGQQVTLRCSSQSGHNTVSWYQQALGQGPQFIFQYYREEENGRGNFPPRFSGLQFPNYSSELNVNALELDDSALYLCASSFSGVKETQYFGPGTRLLVL.

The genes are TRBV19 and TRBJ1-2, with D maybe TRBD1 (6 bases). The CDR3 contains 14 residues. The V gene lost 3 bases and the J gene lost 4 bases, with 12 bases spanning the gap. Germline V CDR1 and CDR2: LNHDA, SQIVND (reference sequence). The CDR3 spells CASSIGQTLYGYTF. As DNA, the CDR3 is TGTGCCAGTAGTATTGGACAGACTCTCTATGGCTACACCTTC. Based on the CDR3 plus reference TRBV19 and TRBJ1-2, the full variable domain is DGGITQSPKYLFRKEGQNVTLSCEQNLNHDAMYWYRQDPGQGLRLIYYSQIVNDFQKGDIAEGYSVSREKKESFPLTVTSAQKNPTAFYLCASSIGQTLYGYTFGSGTRLTVV.

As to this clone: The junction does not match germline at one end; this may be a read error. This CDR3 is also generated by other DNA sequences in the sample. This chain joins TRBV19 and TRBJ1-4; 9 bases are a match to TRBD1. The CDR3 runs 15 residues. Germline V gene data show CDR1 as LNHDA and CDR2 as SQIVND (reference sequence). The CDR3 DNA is TGCGCCAGTAGTAGACAACAGGGGGCGCCGGAAAAACTGTTTTTT. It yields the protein CASSRQQGAPEKLFF.

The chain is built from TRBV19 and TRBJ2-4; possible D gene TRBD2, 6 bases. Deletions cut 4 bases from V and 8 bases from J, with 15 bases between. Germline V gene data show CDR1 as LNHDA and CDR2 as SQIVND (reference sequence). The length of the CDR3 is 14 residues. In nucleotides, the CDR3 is TGTGCCAGTAGTACGGGGCGGGACTCGGACATTCAGTACTTC. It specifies CASSTGRDSDIQYF.

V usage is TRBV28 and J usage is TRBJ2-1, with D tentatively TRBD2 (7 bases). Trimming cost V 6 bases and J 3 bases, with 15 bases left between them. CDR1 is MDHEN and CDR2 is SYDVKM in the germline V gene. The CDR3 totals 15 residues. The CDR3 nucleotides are TGTGCCAGCAGGACTAGCACGGGACACTACAATGAGCAGTTCTTC. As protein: CASRTSTGHYNEQFF.

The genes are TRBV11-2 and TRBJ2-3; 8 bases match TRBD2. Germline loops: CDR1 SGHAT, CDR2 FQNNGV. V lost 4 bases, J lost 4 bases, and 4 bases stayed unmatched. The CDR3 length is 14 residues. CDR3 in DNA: TGTGCCAGCAGCTCAGCGGGAGTGTCAGATACGCAGTATTTT. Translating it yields CASSSAGVSDTQYF.

The DNA for the CDR3 is TGTGCCTGGACCCGGGACAGGGGTTCTGGAAACACCATATATTTT. The encoded protein is CAWTRDRGSGNTIYF. This sequence joins TRBV30 and TRBJ1-3; TRBD1 agrees at 10 bases. The germline gives CDR1 GTSNPN, CDR2 SVGIG (reference sequence). The CDR3 is 15 residues long. V lost 4 bases, J lost 1 base, and 4 bases stayed unmatched.

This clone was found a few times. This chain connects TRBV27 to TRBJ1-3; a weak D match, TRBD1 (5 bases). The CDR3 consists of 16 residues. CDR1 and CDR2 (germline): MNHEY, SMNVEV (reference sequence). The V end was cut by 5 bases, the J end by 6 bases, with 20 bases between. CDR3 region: CASSPDLRGGENTIYF. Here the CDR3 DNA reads TGTGCCAGCAGTCCGGACCTTCGCGGGGGGGAAAACACCATATATTTT.

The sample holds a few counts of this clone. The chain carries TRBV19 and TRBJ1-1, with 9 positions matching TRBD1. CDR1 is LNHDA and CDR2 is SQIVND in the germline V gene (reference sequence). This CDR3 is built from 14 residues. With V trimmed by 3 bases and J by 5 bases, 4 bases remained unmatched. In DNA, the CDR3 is TGTGCCAGTAGTATGACAGGGGGTGTAACTGAAGCTTTCTTT. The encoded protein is CASSMTGGVTEAFF.

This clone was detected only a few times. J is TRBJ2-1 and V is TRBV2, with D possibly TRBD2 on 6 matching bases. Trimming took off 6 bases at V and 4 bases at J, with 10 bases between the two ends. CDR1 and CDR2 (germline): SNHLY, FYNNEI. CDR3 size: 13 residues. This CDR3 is CASRGTLYNEQFF. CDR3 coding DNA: TGTGCCAGCAGAGGGACTCTGTACAATGAGCAGTTCTTC.

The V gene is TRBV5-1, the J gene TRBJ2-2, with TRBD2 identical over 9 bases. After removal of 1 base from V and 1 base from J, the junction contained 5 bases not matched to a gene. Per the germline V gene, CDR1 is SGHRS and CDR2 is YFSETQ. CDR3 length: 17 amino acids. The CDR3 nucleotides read TGCGCCAGCAGCTTGCAGGCGGGAGGGGTGAACACCGGGGAGCTGTTTTTT. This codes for CASSLQAGGVNTGELFF.